This T cell receptor (beta chain) was sequenced for a study of glioma-infiltrating T cells after dendritic cell vaccination. Profiling relied on immunoSEQ multiplex PCR, and the TCRdb table lists in-frame clones only, not all of them. Among about 90,000 clones, about 85% were seen once, and the ten largest hold less than 3%. This clone was recorded a few times. V was cut by 1 base and J by 9 bases, with 8 bases left in between. The CDR3 has 12 residues. Germline V gives CDR1 SEHNR, CDR2 FQNEAQ (reference sequence). The clonotype was recovered from a human donor with glioblastoma. The starting material was blood, obtained before dendritic cell vaccination. The chain couples TRBV7-9 to TRBJ2-3; D unclear. Here the CDR3 DNA reads TGTGCCAGCAGCTTAGAACAACAGACGCAGTATTTT. Protein sequence: CASSLEQQTQYF.